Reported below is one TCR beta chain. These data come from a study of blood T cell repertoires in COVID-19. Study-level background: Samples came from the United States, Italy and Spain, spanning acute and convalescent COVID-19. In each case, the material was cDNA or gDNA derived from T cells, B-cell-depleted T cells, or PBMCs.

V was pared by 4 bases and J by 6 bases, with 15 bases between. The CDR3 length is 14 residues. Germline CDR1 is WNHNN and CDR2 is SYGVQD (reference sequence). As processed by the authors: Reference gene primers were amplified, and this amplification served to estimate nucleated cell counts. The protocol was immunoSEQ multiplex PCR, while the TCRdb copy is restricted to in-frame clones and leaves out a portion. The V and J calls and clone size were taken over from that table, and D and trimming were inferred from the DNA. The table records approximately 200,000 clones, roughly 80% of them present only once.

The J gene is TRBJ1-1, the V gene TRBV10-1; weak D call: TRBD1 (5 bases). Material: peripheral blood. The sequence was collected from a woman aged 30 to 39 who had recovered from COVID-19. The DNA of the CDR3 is TGCGCCAGCAGTGGTGGATTTAGGGGTTCTGAAGCTTTCTTT. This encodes CASSGGFRGSEAFF.